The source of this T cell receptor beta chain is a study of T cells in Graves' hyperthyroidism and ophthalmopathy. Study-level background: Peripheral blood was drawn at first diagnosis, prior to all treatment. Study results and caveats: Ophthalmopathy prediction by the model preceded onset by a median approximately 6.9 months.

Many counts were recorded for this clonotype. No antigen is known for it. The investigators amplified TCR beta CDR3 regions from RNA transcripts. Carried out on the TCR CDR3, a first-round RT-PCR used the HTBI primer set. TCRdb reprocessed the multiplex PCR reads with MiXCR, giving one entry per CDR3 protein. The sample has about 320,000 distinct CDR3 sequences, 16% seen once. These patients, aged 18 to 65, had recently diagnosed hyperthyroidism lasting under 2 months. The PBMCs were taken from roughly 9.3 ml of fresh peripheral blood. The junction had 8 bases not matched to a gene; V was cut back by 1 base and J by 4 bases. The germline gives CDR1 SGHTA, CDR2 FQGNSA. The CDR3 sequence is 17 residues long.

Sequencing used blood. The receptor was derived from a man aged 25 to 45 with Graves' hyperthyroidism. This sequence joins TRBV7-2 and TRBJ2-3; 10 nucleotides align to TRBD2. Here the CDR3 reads CASSLVGGAGGADTQYF. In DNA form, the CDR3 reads TGTGCCAGCAGCTTAGTGGGGGGAGCGGGAGGGGCAGATACGCAGTATTTT.